Following are 32 T cell receptor beta chains from one sample sequenced in a study of blood T cell repertoires in COVID-19. Some clones are missing from TCRdb's copy, which holds only in-frame ones; the method was immunoSEQ multiplex PCR. The sample lists about half a million clones; approximately 85% were seen once. Material for sequencing was peripheral blood. Source of these receptors: a human donor in a cohort sampled during active COVID-19.

The chain is built from TRBV11-2 and TRBJ2-1; possibly TRBD2 for D (6 bases). This CDR3 has 16 residues. Germline CDR1 and CDR2: SGHAT and FQNNGV. The V end lost 2 bases, the J end lost 4 bases, and 15 bases lay between the germline ends. This CDR3 is CASSLFSGETYNEQFF. DNA for the CDR3: TGTGCCAGCAGCTTATTTTCGGGAGAGACTTACAATGAGCAGTTCTTC.

The gene calls are TRBV19 and TRBJ2-1; 10 nucleotides align to TRBD1. The V gene end was trimmed by 5 bases and the J gene end by 6 bases; junction bases not matched to a gene: 7. The V gene's germline CDR1 is LNHDA and CDR2 SQIVND (reference sequence). There are 15 residues in the CDR3. This CDR3 is CASSSGTGASNEQFF. The CDR3, as DNA: TGTGCCAGTAGTTCAGGGACAGGGGCTAGCAATGAGCAGTTCTTC.

The chain carries TRBV15 and TRBJ2-4, with D possibly being TRBD2 (6 bases). The V end was cut by 0 bases, the J end by 3 bases, with 15 bases between. Germline CDR1 is LNHNV and CDR2 is YYDKDF (reference sequence). The CDR3 totals 17 residues. The CDR3 DNA is TGTGCCACCAGCAGAGATGGCGCGGGGCCGAACAAAAACATTCAGTACTTC. It is translated as CATSRDGAGPNKNIQYF.

The chain uses TRBV13 and TRBJ2-1, with a tentative D call TRBD1 (8 bases). The CDR3 contains 16 residues. Germline CDR1 is PRHDT and CDR2 is FYEKMQ (reference sequence). V was pared by 3 bases and J by 1 base, with 13 bases between. CDR3 amino acids: CASSFGQGGSYNEQFF. The CDR3 DNA follows: TGTGCCAGCAGCTTTGGACAGGGAGGGTCCTACAATGAGCAGTTCTTC.

The count of this clone is one. For the CDR3, the DNA is TGTGCCAGCAGCTTAGAGTCGGGACTAGCGGGAGAGAAAGATGAGCAGTTCTTC. It encodes CASSLESGLAGEKDEQFF. The chain carries TRBV11-3 and TRBJ2-1, with TRBD2 matching over 14 bases. The V and J ends lost 0 bases and 8 bases, in that order; junction bases with no gene match: 9. This CDR3 is 18 amino acids long. In germline, CDR1 is SGHNT, CDR2 YENEEA.

The chain uses TRBV5-1 and TRBJ2-1; D not resolved. V was clipped by 4 bases and J by 6 bases, with 8 bases between them. Germline CDR1 SGHRS, CDR2 YFSETQ. The CDR3 is 12 residues long. The CDR3 coding sequence is TGCGCCAGCAGCAAACCTAGCAATGAGCAGTTCTTC. It is translated as CASSKPSNEQFF.

This clone was seen a single time. The gene calls are TRBV27 and TRBJ2-2; a weak D match, TRBD1 (6 bases). Germline V CDR1 and CDR2: MNHEY, SMNVEV (reference sequence). Trimming took off 0 bases at V and 0 bases at J, with 8 bases between the two ends. This CDR3 has 16 amino acids. This CDR3 reads CASSLSQGTNTGELFF. The CDR3 DNA follows: TGTGCCAGCAGTTTATCTCAGGGGACGAACACCGGGGAGCTGTTTTTT.

This clone has only one observation. The genes are TRBV19 and TRBJ1-2; 7 bases align to TRBD1. This CDR3 is built from 16 residues. Germline V gene sequence: CDR1 LNHDA, CDR2 SQIVND (reference sequence). Trimming took 8 bases from V and 3 from J; bases not matched to a gene: 15. The CDR3 DNA reads as TGTGCCAGTCGGTATCCCCAGGGGGATGGGGACTATGGCTACACCTTC. Translation gives CASRYPQGDGDYGYTF.

In this sample, this clone turned up once. The chain is built from TRBV12-5 and TRBJ1-1; 7 bases line up with TRBD1. The V and J ends lost 0 bases and 0 bases, in that order; junction bases with no gene match: 1. The CDR3 has 15 amino acids. Germline lookup yields CDR1 LGHNT and CDR2 FRNRAP. The CDR3, as DNA: TGTGCTAGTGGTTTGGTACAGGGGATGAACACTGAAGCTTTCTTT. Amino acid sequence: CASGLVQGMNTEAFF.

V and J are TRBV12-5 and TRBJ2-2; weak D call: TRBD1 (6 bases). The CDR3 is 17 amino acids. Trimming took 0 bases from V and 4 from J, leaving 15 bases between them. CDR1 LGHNT and CDR2 FRNRAP come from the germline V gene. In nucleotides, the CDR3 is TGTGCTAGTGGTTTGGTACTTTCAGGGGTGAGCACCGGGGAGCTGTTTTTT. Translation: CASGLVLSGVSTGELFF.

V usage is TRBV3-1 (or the pseudogene TRBV3-2) and J usage is TRBJ1-4; TRBD1 aligns across 7 bases. J gave up 8 bases and V 6 bases, and 9 bases lay outside the gene matches. Germline-derived CDR1 and CDR2 are LGHDT and YNNKEL (reference sequence). The length of the CDR3 is 14 residues. In DNA form, the CDR3 reads TGTGCCAGCAGGAAGGAAACGACAGGGGAAAAACTGTTTTTT. Amino acids: CASRKETTGEKLFF.

The V call is TRBV11-2, the J call TRBJ1-3; 7 bases match TRBD1. V shed 6 bases and J 0 bases; nucleotides not matched to a gene: 5. The germline gives CDR1 SGHAT, CDR2 FQNNGV. This CDR3 is built from 15 residues. The CDR3 DNA reads as TGTGCCAGCAGGAATGGACAGGACTCTGGAAACACCATATATTTT. Translation: CASRNGQDSGNTIYF. Based on the CDR3 plus reference TRBV11-2 and TRBJ1-3, the full variable domain is EAGVAQSPRYKIIEKRQSVAFWCNPISGHATLYWYQQILGQGPKLLIQFQNNGVVDDSQLPKDRFSAERLKGVDSTLKIQPAKLEDSAVYLCASRNGQDSGNTIYFGEGSWLTVV.

The chain links TRBV5-6 to TRBJ1-5, with D hard to call. Germline V gene data show CDR1 as SGHDT and CDR2 as YYEEEE. CDR3 length: 15 residues. The ends were cut back, 0 bases at V and 2 bases at J, with 9 bases in the middle. CDR3 amino acids: CASSLGTNRNQPQHF. The DNA for the CDR3 is TGTGCCAGCAGCTTGGGGACTAACCGCAATCAGCCCCAGCATTTT.

Regarding this clone: The sample has other DNA sequences that encode this CDR3 too. This chain links TRBV28 with TRBJ2-2; maybe TRBD1 (6 bases). The germline V and J ends were trimmed by 3 bases and 5 bases, with 13 bases remaining between them. This CDR3 has 15 residues. Germline V CDR1 and CDR2: MDHEN, SYDVKM. Here the CDR3 DNA reads TGTGCCAGCAGTTTCCCAGGGGCCCTAACCGGGGAGCTGTTTTTT. Translating it yields CASSFPGALTGELFF. Together with reference TRBV28 and TRBJ2-2, the CDR3 gives the full variable domain: DVKVTQSSRYLVKRTGEKVFLECVQDMDHENMFWYRQDPGLGLRLIYFSYDVKMKEKGDIPEGYSVSREKKERFSLILESASTNQTSMYLCASSFPGALTGELFFGEGSRLTVL.

This clone was picked up a small number of times. This chain links TRBV11-1 with TRBJ1-2; possible D gene TRBD1, 6 bases. CDR3 length: 12 amino acids. Between the trimmed V and J ends, which lost 5 bases and 6 bases, there was a span of 10 bases. CDR1 is SGHAT and CDR2 is FQDESV in the germline V gene (reference sequence). CDR3 in DNA: TGTGCCAGCAGCCCCGGACAGAATGGCTACACCTTC. This sequence encodes CASSPGQNGYTF.

This clone occurred a few times. V and J are TRBV3-1 (or the pseudogene TRBV3-2) and TRBJ2-1; the match to TRBD2 covers 9 bases. Germline V gene data show CDR1 as LGHDT and CDR2 as YNNKEL (reference sequence). J was trimmed by 9 bases and V by 4 bases; bases with no gene match: 7. The CDR3 contains 14 residues. The CDR3 DNA follows: TGTGCCAGCAGCCGACTAGCGGAGAAGGGTGAGCAGTTCTTC. Translated: CASSRLAEKGEQFF.

The chain joins TRBV28 to TRBJ2-1, with TRBD2 matching over 15 bases. Trimming at V came to 7 bases and at J to 12 bases, leaving 7 bases not matched to a gene. CDR1 is MDHEN and CDR2 is SYDVKM in the germline V gene. The CDR3 totals 14 residues. The CDR3 DNA sequence: TGTGCCAGCACCACGGGACTAGCGGGAGGCTTGCAGTTCTTC. Residues: CASTTGLAGGLQFF.

The chain uses TRBV15 and TRBJ1-4; TRBD1 matches at 9 bases. V lost 3 bases to trimming and J lost 3 bases; unmatched junction nucleotides: 5. The CDR3 length is 16 residues. The germline gives CDR1 LNHNV, CDR2 YYDKDF (reference sequence). CDR3 DNA sequence: TGTGCCACCAGCAGGGAACGGACAGGGGCTAATGAAAAACTGTTTTTT. This codes for CATSRERTGANEKLFF.

The chain combines TRBV6-2 or TRBV6-3 with TRBJ2-7, with D possibly matching TRBD1 (5 bases). The germline V and J ends were trimmed by 2 bases and 0 bases, with 11 bases remaining between them. The CDR3 contains 15 residues. Per the germline V gene, CDR1 is MNHEY and CDR2 is SVGEGT. Here the CDR3 DNA reads TGTGCCAGCAGTTACAGGACATTCAGCTCCTACGAGCAGTACTTC. Protein product: CASSYRTFSSYEQYF.

The chain combines TRBV11-3 with TRBJ2-3, with TRBD2 matching 9 bases. This CDR3 is 14 amino acids long. V was clipped by 5 bases and J by 7 bases; unmatched bases: 7. The germline CDR1 and CDR2 sequences are SGHNT and YENEEA. This CDR3 reads CASSKRTSANTQYF. CDR3 DNA sequence: TGTGCCAGCAGCAAAAGGACTAGCGCGAATACGCAGTATTTT.

The rearrangement links TRBV21-1 to TRBJ1-5; the table's D gene call, TRBD1, was not cross checked with the DNA. TRBV21-1 represents a pseudogene. The CDR3 runs to 14 residues. Here the CDR3 DNA reads TGTGCCAGCAGCAAAGGACAGATAAATCAGCCCCAGCATTTT. It translates to CASSKGQINQPQHF.

V is TRBV5-1 and J is TRBJ1-1; TRBD1 agrees at 10 bases. Germline V gene data show CDR1 as SGHRS and CDR2 as YFSETQ. V was clipped by 4 bases and J by 6 bases; unmatched bases: 6. The CDR3 is 14 residues long. CDR3 residues: CASSLRQGAAEAFF. In DNA, the CDR3 is TGCGCCAGCAGCCTTCGACAGGGGGCAGCTGAAGCTTTCTTT.

V and J are TRBV7-3 and TRBJ1-2, with 11 bases aligning to TRBD1. J lost 6 bases, V lost 0 bases, and 9 bases had no gene match. This CDR3 is built from 17 residues. Germline V gene sequence: CDR1 SGHTA, CDR2 FQGTGA. For the CDR3, the DNA is TGTGCCAGCAGCTTAACGTCAGGGACAGGGGGAACGGATGGCTACACCTTC. This gives the protein CASSLTSGTGGTDGYTF.

The CDR3 loop reads CASSGTSGPYNEQFF. The CDR3 DNA follows: TGTGCCAGCAGCGGAACTAGCGGCCCCTACAATGAGCAGTTCTTC. The chain is built from TRBV5-4 and TRBJ2-1; TRBD2 aligns across 8 bases. V shed 4 bases, J shed 2 bases, and the junction held 5 bases outside the gene matches. The CDR3 runs 15 residues. Germline V lookup: CDR1 SGHNT, CDR2 YYREEE (reference sequence). Together with reference TRBV5-4 and TRBJ2-1, the CDR3 gives the full variable domain: ETGVTQSPTHLIKTRGQQVTLRCSSQSGHNTVSWYQQALGQGPQFIFQYYREEENGRGNFPPRFSGLQFPNYSSELNVNALELDDSALYLCASSGTSGPYNEQFFGPGTRLTVL.

The chain employs TRBV14 and TRBJ2-3; 9 bases line up with TRBD1. CDR1 and CDR2 (germline): SGHDN, FVKESK. Unmatched junction bases numbered 3, after V lost 1 base and J lost 1 base. This CDR3 is built from 16 residues. For the CDR3, the DNA is TGTGCCAGCAGCCAAGGGACAGGGGCTCGCACAGATACGCAGTATTTT. Translation gives CASSQGTGARTDTQYF.

V usage is TRBV29-1 and J usage is TRBJ2-1; 7 bases map to TRBD1. The length of the CDR3 is 15 residues. Losses at the gene ends were 7 bases for V and 0 bases for J; bases not matched to a gene: 9. In germline, CDR1 is SQVTM, CDR2 ANQGSEA. CDR3 sequence reads: CSAGQVKSSYNEQFF. CDR3 bases: TGCAGCGCCGGACAGGTGAAAAGCTCCTACAATGAGCAGTTCTTC.

This sequence joins TRBV30 and TRBJ2-2, with D possibly TRBD2 on 5 matching bases. The germline V gene encodes CDR1 GTSNPN and CDR2 SVGIG (reference sequence). Deletions cut 8 bases from V and 2 bases from J, with 18 bases between. This CDR3 has 15 residues. CDR3 amino acids: CARRSRGGNTGELFF. The CDR3 DNA follows: TGTGCCCGTCGGTCTCGCGGAGGCAACACCGGGGAGCTGTTTTTT.

CDR3 in amino acids: CASSLCKTRTSGRAKSYEQYF. For the CDR3, the DNA is TGTGCCAGCAGTTTATGCAAAACAAGGACTAGCGGGAGGGCTAAGTCCTACGAGCAGTACTTC. The chain carries TRBV28 and TRBJ2-7; 15 nucleotides align to TRBD2. The CDR3 length is 21 residues. Germline V gene data show CDR1 as MDHEN and CDR2 as SYDVKM. With V trimmed by 0 bases and J by 1 base, 13 bases remained unmatched.

The genes are TRBV3-1 (or the pseudogene TRBV3-2) and TRBJ2-7; D might be TRBD1 (6 bases). The V and J ends lost 1 base and 3 bases respectively, with 10 bases between them. The CDR3 contains 14 residues. Germline V gives CDR1 LGHDT, CDR2 YNNKEL (reference sequence). CDR3 region: CASSQASRGYEQYF. The CDR3 DNA follows: TGTGCCAGCAGCCAAGCTTCCAGGGGCTACGAGCAGTACTTC.

This chain's CDR3 is CSVMTGKGNTIYF. As DNA, the CDR3 is TGCAGCGTTATGACAGGGAAGGGAAACACCATATATTTT. This sequence joins TRBV29-1 and TRBJ1-3; TRBD1 matches 7 bases. The CDR3 has 13 amino acids. Germline V gene sequence: CDR1 SQVTM, CDR2 ANQGSEA. V was clipped by 5 bases and J by 4 bases; unmatched bases: 5.

V gene TRBV7-9 combines with J gene TRBJ2-7; 7 positions match TRBD2. This CDR3 region has 16 residues. Germline CDR1 and CDR2: SEHNR and FQNEAQ (reference sequence). J gave up 7 bases and V 2 bases, and 14 bases lay outside the gene matches. The CDR3 region is CASSLLSGGIAREQYF. CDR3 bases: TGTGCCAGCAGCTTACTGTCGGGGGGTATCGCAAGAGAGCAGTACTTC.

A remark on this clone: The sample carries other DNA sequences with the same CDR3. The genes are TRBV6-2 or TRBV6-3 and TRBJ1-1; 8 bases are shared with TRBD1. Germline V gene data show CDR1 as MNHEY and CDR2 as SVGEGT. The CDR3 consists of 14 residues. The V and J ends lost 5 bases and 1 base, in that order; junction bases with no gene match: 3. Here the CDR3 DNA reads TGTGCCAGCAGTCAGGGACAGGCGAACACTGAAGCTTTCTTT. As protein: CASSQGQANTEAFF.